The sequence of this TCR beta chain was determined in a study of blood T cell repertoires in COVID-19. Study-wide background: Samples of COVID-19 (acute and convalescent) were obtained from the United States, Italy and Spain. T cells, B-cell-depleted T cells, or PBMCs supplied cDNA or gDNA.

Original analysis: Amplification of reference gene primers was used by the study to estimate nucleated cell counts. Profiled with immunoSEQ multiplex PCR; TCRdb holds only in-frame clones, not every one. V and J calls and clone size are those listed in that table; D and trimming were worked out from the DNA. The data hold roughly 250,000 clones, with 88% observed a single time. CDR3 length: 14 amino acids. V was cut by 4 bases and J by 0 bases, with 13 bases left in between. Germline V gene data show CDR1 as SQVTM and CDR2 as ANQGSEA. This clonotype originated in a woman in her thirties with acute or convalescent COVID-19. Sequenced material: peripheral blood. The chain links TRBV29-1 to TRBJ2-7; no definite D call. The CDR3 here is CSVALYGDSYEQYF. The CDR3 region has the DNA TGCAGCGTTGCCCTCTATGGAGACTCCTACGAGCAGTACTTC.